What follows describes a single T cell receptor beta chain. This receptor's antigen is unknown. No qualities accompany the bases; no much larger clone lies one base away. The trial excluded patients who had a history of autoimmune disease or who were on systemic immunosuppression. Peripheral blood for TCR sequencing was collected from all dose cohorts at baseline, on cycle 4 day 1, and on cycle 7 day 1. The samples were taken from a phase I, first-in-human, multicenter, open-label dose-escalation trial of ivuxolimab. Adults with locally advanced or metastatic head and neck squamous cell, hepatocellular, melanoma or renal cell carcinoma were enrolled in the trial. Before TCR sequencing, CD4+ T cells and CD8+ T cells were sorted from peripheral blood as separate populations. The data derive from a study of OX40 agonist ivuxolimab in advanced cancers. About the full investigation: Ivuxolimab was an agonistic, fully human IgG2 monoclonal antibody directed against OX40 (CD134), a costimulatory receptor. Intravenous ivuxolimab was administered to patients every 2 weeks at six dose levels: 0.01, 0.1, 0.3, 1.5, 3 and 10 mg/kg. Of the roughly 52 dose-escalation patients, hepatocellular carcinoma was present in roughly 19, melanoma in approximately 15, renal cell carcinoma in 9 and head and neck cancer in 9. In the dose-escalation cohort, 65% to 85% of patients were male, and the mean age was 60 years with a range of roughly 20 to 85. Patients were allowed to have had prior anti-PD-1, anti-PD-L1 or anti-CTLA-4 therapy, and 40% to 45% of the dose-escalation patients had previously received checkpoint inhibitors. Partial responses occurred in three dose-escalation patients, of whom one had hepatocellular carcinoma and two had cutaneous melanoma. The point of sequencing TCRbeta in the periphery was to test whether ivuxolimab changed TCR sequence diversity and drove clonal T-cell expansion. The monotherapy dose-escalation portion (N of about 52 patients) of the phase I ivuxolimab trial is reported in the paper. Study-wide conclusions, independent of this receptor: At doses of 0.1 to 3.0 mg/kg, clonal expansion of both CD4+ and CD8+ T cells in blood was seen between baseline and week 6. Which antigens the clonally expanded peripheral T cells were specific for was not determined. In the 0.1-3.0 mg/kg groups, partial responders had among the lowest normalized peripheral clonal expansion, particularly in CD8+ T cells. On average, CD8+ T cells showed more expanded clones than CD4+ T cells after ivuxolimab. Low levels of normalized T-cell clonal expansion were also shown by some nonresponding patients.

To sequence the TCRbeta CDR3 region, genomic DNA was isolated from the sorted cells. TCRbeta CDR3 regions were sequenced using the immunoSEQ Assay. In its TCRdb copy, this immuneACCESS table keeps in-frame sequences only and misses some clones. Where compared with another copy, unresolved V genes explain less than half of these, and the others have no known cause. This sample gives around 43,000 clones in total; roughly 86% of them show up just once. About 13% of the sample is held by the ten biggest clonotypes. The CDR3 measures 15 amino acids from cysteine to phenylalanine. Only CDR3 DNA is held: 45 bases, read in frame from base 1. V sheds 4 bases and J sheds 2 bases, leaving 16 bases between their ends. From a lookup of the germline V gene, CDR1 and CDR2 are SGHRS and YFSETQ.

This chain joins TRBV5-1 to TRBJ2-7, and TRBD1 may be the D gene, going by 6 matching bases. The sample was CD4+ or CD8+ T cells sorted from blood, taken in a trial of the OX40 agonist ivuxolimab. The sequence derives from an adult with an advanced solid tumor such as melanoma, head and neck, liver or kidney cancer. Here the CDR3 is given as CASSTTGSGTYEQYF. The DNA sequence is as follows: TGCGCCAGCAGCACCACAGGGTCCGGAACCTACGAGCAGTACTTC.